One sample yielded the 9 T cell receptor beta chains listed below, sequenced in a study of shared clonotypes between healthy human individuals. Repertoires were generated with immunoSEQ multiplex PCR, while TCRdb's copy carries only in-frame clones and drops some. Here the sample spans around 2.1 million clones, more than 90% being singletons. The source material was naive CD4+ T cells sorted from blood. Subset given: CD45RA+ positively selected. The source is a man in his late teens or twenties in good health.

With regard to this clone: Germline and junction disagree at one end, which may indicate a read error. The chain joins TRBV7-7 to TRBJ1-5; the match to TRBD1 covers 10 bases. This CDR3 has 16 amino acids. Germline values: CDR1 SSHAT, CDR2 FNYEAQ (reference sequence). CDR3 residues: CASSLGGTGEDQPQHF. In nucleotides, the CDR3 is TGTGCTAGCAGCTTGGGAGGGACAGGGGAAGATCAGCCCCAGCATTTT.

This chain connects TRBV6-1 to TRBJ2-5; the D gene is possibly TRBD1 (5 bases). V lost 6 bases and J lost 4, with 18 bases in between. Germline loops: CDR1 MNHNS, CDR2 SASEGT. This CDR3 spans 15 amino acids. The DNA of the CDR3 is TGTGCCAGCAGGCGCCACCAGGGTCTGGGAGAGACCCAGTACTTC. Translating gives CASRRHQGLGETQYF.

The J gene is TRBJ2-7, the V gene TRBV19, with 9 bases lining up with TRBD1. CDR3 length: 14 residues. J lost 3 bases, V lost 5 bases, and 5 bases had no gene match. Germline V lookup: CDR1 LNHDA, CDR2 SQIVND (reference sequence). The chain's CDR3 is CASSPPDRGYEQYF. The CDR3 DNA is TGTGCCAGTAGTCCCCCGGACAGGGGCTACGAGCAGTACTTC.

The chain carries TRBV20-1 and TRBJ1-2; no reliable D call. Deletions cut 0 bases from V and 8 bases from J, with 7 bases between. The CDR3 has 11 residues. Per the germline V gene, CDR1 is DFQATT and CDR2 is SNEGSKA (reference sequence). In DNA form, the CDR3 reads TGCAGTGCTAGAGACAAAGCGGGCTACACCTTC. Amino acids: CSARDKAGYTF.

The V call is TRBV6-1, the J call TRBJ1-2; 7 nucleotides align to TRBD1. V shed 9 bases and J 4 bases; nucleotides not matched to a gene: 8. The germline V gene has CDR1 MNHNS and CDR2 SASEGT. This CDR3 comprises 13 residues. In nucleotides, the CDR3 is TGTGCCAGTCAACCCGGGACAGCCTATGGCTACACCTTC. Amino acid sequence: CASQPGTAYGYTF.

The chain is built from TRBV6-6 and TRBJ2-7, with TRBD1 matching 9 bases. The CDR3 is made up of 16 amino acids. V was pared by 7 bases and J by 2 bases, with 12 bases of the junction left unmatched. The germline CDR1 and CDR2 sequences are MNHNY and SVGAGI (reference sequence). CDR3 in DNA: TGTGCCAGCACCAAAAATTCCGGGACAGGGACCTACGAGCAGTACTTC. Amino acids: CASTKNSGTGTYEQYF.

V is TRBV5-1 and J is TRBJ2-3; 13 bases agree with TRBD2. V lost 3 bases and J lost 9; bases outside the gene matches: 7. The CDR3 has 15 residues. The germline V gene has CDR1 SGHRS and CDR2 YFSETQ. In nucleotides, the CDR3 is TGCGCCAGCAGCTCAACTAGCGGGGGGGCCTTAACGCAGTATTTT. Translating gives CASSSTSGGALTQYF.

The chain has TRBV5-1 and TRBJ1-1; D might be TRBD1 (5 bases). V shed 4 bases and J shed 1 base, with 11 bases lying between them. This CDR3 region has 14 residues. Germline CDR1 SGHRS, CDR2 YFSETQ. The CDR3 is CASSIMTENTEAFF. As DNA, the CDR3 is TGCGCCAGCAGCATTATGACAGAGAACACTGAAGCTTTCTTT.

The chain has TRBV2 and TRBJ2-7; 12 bases are shared with TRBD2. This CDR3 comprises 14 residues. Germline V gene sequence: CDR1 SNHLY, CDR2 FYNNEI. Trimming at V came to 5 bases and at J to 3 bases, leaving 2 bases not matched to a gene. The CDR3 reads CASSRTSGDYEQYF. The CDR3 DNA reads TGTGCCAGCAGTCGGACTAGCGGGGACTACGAGCAGTACTTC.